This T cell receptor (beta chain) was recovered during a study of blood T cell repertoires in COVID-19. V shed 8 bases and J 5 bases; nucleotides not matched to a gene: 10. The V gene's germline CDR1 is MDHEN and CDR2 SYDVKM. The CDR3 runs to 14 residues. Here immunoSEQ multiplex PCR was the method, and the copy in TCRdb shows in-frame clones only, minus some. Counted here are 150,000 to 200,000 clones, 75% to 90% occurring once; the ten biggest clones make up about 6.3%. The receptor comes from a man aged 60 to 75 with acute or convalescent COVID-19. V gene TRBV28 combines with J gene TRBJ2-3; TRBD1 aligns across 7 bases. Source material: peripheral blood. The CDR3 DNA sequence: TGTGCCAGCCTATCGACAGGGTTGGGAGATACGCAGTATTTT. The encoded protein is CASLSTGLGDTQYF.